The 4 T cell receptor beta chains below all came from one sample that was sequenced in a study of CD8+ T cells in alopecia areata (dated by TCRdb to 2017 to 2018). Library generation was performed with the immunoSEQ multiplex PCR assay. RNA was extracted from all samples and reverse transcribed into cDNA, which served as template for TCR sequencing. Not all clones reach the TCRdb copy of this immuneACCESS table, which keeps in-frame sequences only. Checked studies attribute under half of the gap to unresolved V genes and leave the rest unexplained. The sample table shows about 150,000 clones, and roughly 60% are seen once. The top ten hold about 40% of the sample. Sequenced material: CD8+ T cells sorted from blood. The receptors derive from a human donor in good health.

V is TRBV19 and J is TRBJ2-7, with 11 positions matching TRBD2. CDR1 and CDR2 from the germline V gene are LNHDA and SQIVND (reference sequence). The CDR3 contains 15 residues. Trimming cost V 5 bases and J 3 bases; bases outside gene matches: 6. CDR3 bases: TGTGCCAGTAGTGAGGTCGGGACTAGCGGCTACGAGCAGTACTTC. Its protein product is CASSEVGTSGYEQYF.

This chain links TRBV5-6 with TRBJ2-7; unclear D gene. V was cut by 0 bases and J by 6 bases, with 7 bases left in between. The CDR3 spans 12 residues. Germline V gives CDR1 SGHDT, CDR2 YYEEEE. CDR3 sequence reads: CASSLGGSEQYF. The CDR3 nucleotides are TGTGCCAGCAGCTTGGGGGGATCCGAGCAGTACTTC.

The chain couples TRBV30 to TRBJ2-6, with a weak D call TRBD1 (6 bases). Germline values: CDR1 GTSNPN, CDR2 SVGIG (reference sequence). V dropped 2 bases and J dropped 0 bases, with 20 bases sitting between them. The CDR3 is 19 residues long. CDR3 amino acids: CAWSPSPPQGNSGANVLTF. CDR3 sequence (DNA): TGTGCCTGGAGTCCCTCCCCCCCGCAGGGGAACTCTGGGGCCAACGTCCTGACTTTC.

The V gene is TRBV9, the J gene TRBJ2-2; perhaps TRBD1 as D (7 bases). The germline V and J ends were trimmed by 2 bases and 5 bases, with 16 bases remaining between them. Germline CDR1 is SGDLS and CDR2 is YYNGEE. The CDR3 totals 16 residues. CDR3: CASSVPTGAGTGELFF. The CDR3, as DNA: TGTGCCAGCAGCGTCCCTACAGGGGCGGGGACCGGGGAGCTGTTTTTT.